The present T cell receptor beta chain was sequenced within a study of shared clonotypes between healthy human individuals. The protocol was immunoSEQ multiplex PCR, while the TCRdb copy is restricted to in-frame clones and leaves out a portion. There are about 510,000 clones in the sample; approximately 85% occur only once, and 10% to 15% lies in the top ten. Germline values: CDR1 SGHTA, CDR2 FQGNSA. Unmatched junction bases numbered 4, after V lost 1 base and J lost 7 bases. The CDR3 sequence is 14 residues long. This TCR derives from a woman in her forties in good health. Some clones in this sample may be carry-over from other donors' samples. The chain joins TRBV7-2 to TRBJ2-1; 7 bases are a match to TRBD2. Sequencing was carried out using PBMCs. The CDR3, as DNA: TGTGCCAGCAGCTTAGTGAGCGGGAAAAATGAGCAGTTCTTC. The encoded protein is CASSLVSGKNEQFF.